The clone carrying this T cell receptor beta chain was seen only once. This sample is part of a study of blood T cell repertoires in COVID-19. For the study at large: There were acute and convalescent COVID-19 samples, and they came from the United States, Italy and Spain. T cells, B-cell-depleted T cells, or PBMCs supplied cDNA or gDNA.

With 4 bases removed from V and 11 bases from J, the gap between germline ends came to 26 bases. Germline V gives CDR1 MNHNY, CDR2 SVGAGI (reference sequence). The CDR3 sequence is 16 residues long. Original processing notes: Cell counts per sample came from amplifying reference gene primers. Some clones are missing from TCRdb's copy, which holds only in-frame ones; the method was immunoSEQ multiplex PCR. The V and J calls and clone size come from that table; D and trimming were worked out from the DNA. The table includes about 190,000 clones, roughly 86% detected once. The chain uses TRBV6-6 and TRBJ1-1; weak D call: TRBD1 (6 bases). The receptor was derived from a woman in her twenties or thirties with active or convalescent COVID-19. Sequenced: peripheral blood. CDR3 amino acids: CASSWGGRPARGGAFF. CDR3 nucleotide sequence: TGTGCCAGCAGTTGGGGGGGCAGGCCGGCTAGGGGCGGGGCTTTCTTT.